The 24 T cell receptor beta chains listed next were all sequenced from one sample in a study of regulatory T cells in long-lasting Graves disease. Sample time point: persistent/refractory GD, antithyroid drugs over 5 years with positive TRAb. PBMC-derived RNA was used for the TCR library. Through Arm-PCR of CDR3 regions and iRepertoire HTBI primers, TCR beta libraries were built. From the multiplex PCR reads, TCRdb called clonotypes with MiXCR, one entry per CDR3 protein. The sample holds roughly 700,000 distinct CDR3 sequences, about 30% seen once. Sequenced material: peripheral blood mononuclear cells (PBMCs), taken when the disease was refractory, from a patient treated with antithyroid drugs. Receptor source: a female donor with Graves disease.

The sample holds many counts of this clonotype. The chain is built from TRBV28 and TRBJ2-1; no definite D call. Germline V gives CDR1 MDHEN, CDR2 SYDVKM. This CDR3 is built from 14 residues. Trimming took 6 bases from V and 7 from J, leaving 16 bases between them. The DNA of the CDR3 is TGTGCCAGCAGAGACTCCAAAACCGCTAATGAGCAGTTCTTC. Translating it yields CASRDSKTANEQFF.

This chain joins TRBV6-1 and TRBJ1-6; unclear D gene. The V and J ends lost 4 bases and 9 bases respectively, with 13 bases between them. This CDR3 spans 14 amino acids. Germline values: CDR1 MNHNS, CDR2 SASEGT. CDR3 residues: CASSAYSEFSPLHF. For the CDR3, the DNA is TGTGCCAGCAGTGCCTACTCCGAGTTTTCACCCCTCCACTTT.

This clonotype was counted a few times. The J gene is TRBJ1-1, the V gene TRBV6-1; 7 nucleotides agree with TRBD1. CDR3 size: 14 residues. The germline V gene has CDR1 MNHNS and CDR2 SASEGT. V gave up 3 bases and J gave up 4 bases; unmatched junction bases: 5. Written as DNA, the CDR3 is TGTGCCAGCAGTGATTATACAGGGGCCACTGAAGCTTTCTTT. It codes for CASSDYTGATEAFF.

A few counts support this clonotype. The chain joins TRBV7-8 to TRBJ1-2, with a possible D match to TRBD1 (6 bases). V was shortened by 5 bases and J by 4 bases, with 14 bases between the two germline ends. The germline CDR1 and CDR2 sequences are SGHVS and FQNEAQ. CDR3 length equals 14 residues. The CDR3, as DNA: TGTGCCAGCAGCCCAGGACAGATCCCCTATGGCTACACCTTC. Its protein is CASSPGQIPYGYTF.

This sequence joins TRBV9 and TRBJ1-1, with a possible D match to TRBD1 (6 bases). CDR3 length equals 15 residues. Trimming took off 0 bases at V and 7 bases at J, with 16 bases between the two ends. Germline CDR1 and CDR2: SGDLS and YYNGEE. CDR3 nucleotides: TGTGCCAGCAGCGTAGCTACGGGGGCGCAGGGTGAAGCTTTCTTT. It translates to CASSVATGAQGEAFF.

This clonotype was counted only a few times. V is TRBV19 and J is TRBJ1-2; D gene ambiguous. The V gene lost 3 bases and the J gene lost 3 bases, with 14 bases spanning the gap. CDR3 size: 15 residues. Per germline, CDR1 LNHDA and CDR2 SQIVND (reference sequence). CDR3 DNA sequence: TGTGCCAGTAGTATGGCGAAGGGCTGGGACTATGGCTACACCTTC. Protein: CASSMAKGWDYGYTF.

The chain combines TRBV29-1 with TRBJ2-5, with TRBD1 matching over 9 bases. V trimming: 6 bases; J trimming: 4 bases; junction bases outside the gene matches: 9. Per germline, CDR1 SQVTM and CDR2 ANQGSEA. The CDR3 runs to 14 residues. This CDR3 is CSVDPGQGIETQYF. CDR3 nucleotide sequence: TGCAGCGTGGATCCGGGACAGGGCATAGAGACCCAGTACTTC. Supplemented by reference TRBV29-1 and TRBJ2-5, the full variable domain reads SAVISQKPSRDICQRGTSLTIQCQVDSQVTMMFWYRQQPGQSLTLIATANQGSEATYESGFVIDKFPISRPNLTFSTLTVSNMSPEDSSIYLCSVDPGQGIETQYFGPGTRLLVL.

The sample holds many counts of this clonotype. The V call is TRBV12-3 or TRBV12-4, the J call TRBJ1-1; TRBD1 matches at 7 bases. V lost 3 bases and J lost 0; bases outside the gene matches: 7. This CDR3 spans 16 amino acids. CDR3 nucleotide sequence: TGTGCCAGCAGTTTGGGCAGGGGGGCTATGAACACTGAAGCTTTCTTT. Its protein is CASSLGRGAMNTEAFF.

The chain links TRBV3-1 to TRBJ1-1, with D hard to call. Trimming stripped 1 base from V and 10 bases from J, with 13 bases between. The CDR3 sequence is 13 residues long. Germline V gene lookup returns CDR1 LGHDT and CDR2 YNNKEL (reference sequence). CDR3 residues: CASSQVRQAGAFF. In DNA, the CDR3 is TGTGCCAGCAGCCAAGTCCGTCAGGCGGGAGCTTTCTTT.

CDR3 region: CASSERGRGEQYF. The DNA for the CDR3 is TGTGCCAGCAGTGAAAGGGGGCGCGGCGAGCAGTACTTC. The chain recombines TRBV6-1 with TRBJ2-7; TRBD1 agrees at 7 bases. Trimming took 2 bases from V and 6 from J; bases not matched to a gene: 4. Germline CDR1 and CDR2: MNHNS and SASEGT. The CDR3 totals 13 residues.

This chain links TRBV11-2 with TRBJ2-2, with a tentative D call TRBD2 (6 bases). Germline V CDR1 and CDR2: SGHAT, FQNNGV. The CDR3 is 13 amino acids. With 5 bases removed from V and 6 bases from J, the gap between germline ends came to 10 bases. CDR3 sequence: CASSLRLAGELFF. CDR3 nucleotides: TGTGCCAGCAGCCTTCGACTAGCCGGGGAGCTGTTTTTT.

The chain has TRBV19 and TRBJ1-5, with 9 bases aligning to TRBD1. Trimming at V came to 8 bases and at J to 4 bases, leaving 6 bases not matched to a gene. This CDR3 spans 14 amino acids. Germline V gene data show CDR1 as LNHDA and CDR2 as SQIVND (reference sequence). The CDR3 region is CASHYGTGNQPQHF. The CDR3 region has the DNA TGTGCCAGTCACTACGGGACAGGGAATCAGCCCCAGCATTTT.

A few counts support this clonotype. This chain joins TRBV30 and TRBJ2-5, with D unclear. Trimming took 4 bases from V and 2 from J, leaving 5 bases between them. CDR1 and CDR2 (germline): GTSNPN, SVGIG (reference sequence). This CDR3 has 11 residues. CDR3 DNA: TGTGCCTGGACGAGTCAAGAGACCCAGTACTTC. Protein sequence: CAWTSQETQYF. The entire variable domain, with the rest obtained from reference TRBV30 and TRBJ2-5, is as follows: SQTIHQWPATLVQPVGSPLSLECTVEGTSNPNLYWYRQAAGRGLQLLFYSVGIGQISSEVPQNLSASRPQDRQFILSSKKLLLSDSGFYLCAWTSQETQYFGPGTRLLVL.

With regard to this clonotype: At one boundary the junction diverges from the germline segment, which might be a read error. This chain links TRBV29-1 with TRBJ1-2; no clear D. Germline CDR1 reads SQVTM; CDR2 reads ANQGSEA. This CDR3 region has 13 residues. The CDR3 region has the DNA TGCAGCGTTGACCCCGGCACTAACTATGGCCACACCTTC. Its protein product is CSVDPGTNYGHTF.

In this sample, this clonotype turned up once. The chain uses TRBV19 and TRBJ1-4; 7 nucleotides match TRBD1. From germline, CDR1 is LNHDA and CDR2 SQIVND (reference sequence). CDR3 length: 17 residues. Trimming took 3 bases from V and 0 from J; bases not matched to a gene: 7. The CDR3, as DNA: TGTGCCAGTAGTATTCCGGGACAGCAAGCAACTAATGAAAAACTGTTTTTT. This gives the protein CASSIPGQQATNEKLFF.

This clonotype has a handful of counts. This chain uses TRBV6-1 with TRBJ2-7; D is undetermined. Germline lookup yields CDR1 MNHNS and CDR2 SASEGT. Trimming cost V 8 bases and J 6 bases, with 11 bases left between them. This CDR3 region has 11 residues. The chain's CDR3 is CASSRRAEQYF. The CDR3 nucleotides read TGTGCCAGCTCCAGGCGAGCCGAGCAGTACTTC.

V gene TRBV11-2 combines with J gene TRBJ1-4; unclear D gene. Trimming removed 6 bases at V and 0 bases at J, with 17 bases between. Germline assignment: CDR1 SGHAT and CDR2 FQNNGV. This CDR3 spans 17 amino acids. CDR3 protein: CASSLWANETTNEKLFF. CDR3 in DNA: TGTGCCAGCAGTTTATGGGCGAATGAAACAACTAATGAAAAACTGTTTTTT.

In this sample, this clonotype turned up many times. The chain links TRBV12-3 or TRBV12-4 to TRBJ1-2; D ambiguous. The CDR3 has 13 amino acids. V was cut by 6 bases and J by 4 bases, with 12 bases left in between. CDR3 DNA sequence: TGTGCCAGCAGCCTGGACCGCATCTATGGCTACACCTTC. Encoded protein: CASSLDRIYGYTF.

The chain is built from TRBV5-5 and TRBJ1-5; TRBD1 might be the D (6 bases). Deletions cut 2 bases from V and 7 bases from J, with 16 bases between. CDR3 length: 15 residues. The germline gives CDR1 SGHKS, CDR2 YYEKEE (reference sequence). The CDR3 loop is CASSFGTQGGQPQHF. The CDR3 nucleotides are TGTGCCAGCAGCTTCGGGACCCAAGGGGGGCAGCCCCAGCATTTT.

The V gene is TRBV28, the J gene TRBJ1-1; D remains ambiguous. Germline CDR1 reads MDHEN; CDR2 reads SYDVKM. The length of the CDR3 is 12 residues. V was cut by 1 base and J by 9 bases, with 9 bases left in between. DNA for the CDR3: TGTGCCAGCAGTTTATCAGGAAGCAAAGCTTTCTTT. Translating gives CASSLSGSKAFF.

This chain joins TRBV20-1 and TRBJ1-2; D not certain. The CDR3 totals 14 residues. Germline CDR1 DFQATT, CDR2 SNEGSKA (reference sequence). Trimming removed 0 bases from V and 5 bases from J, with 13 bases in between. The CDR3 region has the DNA TGCAGTGCTAGAGAGGACGCCACTCCTTATGGCTACACCTTC. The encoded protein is CSAREDATPYGYTF.

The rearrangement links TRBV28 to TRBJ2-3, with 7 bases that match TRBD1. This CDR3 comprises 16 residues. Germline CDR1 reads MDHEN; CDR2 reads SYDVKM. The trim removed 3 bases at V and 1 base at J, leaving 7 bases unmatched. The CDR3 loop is CASSFLTGQGTDTQYF. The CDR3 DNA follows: TGTGCCAGCAGTTTCCTGACTGGACAGGGCACAGATACGCAGTATTTT.

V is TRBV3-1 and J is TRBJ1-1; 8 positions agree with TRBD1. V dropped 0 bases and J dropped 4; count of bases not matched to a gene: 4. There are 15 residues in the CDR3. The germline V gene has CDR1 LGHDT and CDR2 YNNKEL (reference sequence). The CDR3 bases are TGTGCCAGCAGCCAAGAGAACAGGGGGGTCACTGAAGCTTTCTTT. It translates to CASSQENRGVTEAFF.

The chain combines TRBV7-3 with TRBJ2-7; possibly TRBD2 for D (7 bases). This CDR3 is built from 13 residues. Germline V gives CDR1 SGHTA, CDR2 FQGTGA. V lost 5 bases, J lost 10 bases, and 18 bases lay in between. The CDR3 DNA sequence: TGTGCCAGCAGCCCCAAAGGGGGGGCCCCTCAGTACTTC. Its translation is CASSPKGGAPQYF.